This T cell receptor beta chain was identified in a study of cytomegalovirus exposure and HLA in healthy donors. Study-level points and caveats: Cytomegalovirus association was assigned to about 150 TCR beta chains. Presence/absence analyses assumed roughly uniform sequencing depth across donors, which may not hold.

The PCR had 60 Vbeta and 13 Jbeta primers. Sequencing used immunoSEQ multiplex PCR; TCRdb keeps in-frame clones, though not all of them. The table records some 190,000 clones, roughly three quarters of them present only once. The CDR3 contains 15 residues. Trimming left V 4 bases short and J 5 bases short, with 17 bases between. Germline V gives CDR1 GTSNPN, CDR2 SVGIG (reference sequence). As for this clone: Its antigen is as yet unknown.

The chain links TRBV30 to TRBJ2-2, with D possibly being TRBD2 (6 bases). Sequences were obtained from PBMCs. The receptor comes from a woman aged 50 to 60 in good health and CMV-seronegative. The CDR3 here is CAWTETGVRTGELFF. The CDR3 DNA reads TGTGCCTGGACGGAGACGGGAGTACGGACCGGGGAGCTGTTTTTT. The full variable domain, rest sourced from reference TRBV30 and TRBJ2-2, is SQTIHQWPATLVQPVGSPLSLECTVEGTSNPNLYWYRQAAGRGLQLLFYSVGIGQISSEVPQNLSASRPQDRQFILSSKKLLLSDSGFYLCAWTETGVRTGELFFGEGSRLTVL.